Shown below are 32 T cell receptor beta chains from a single sample sequenced in a study of blood T cell repertoires in COVID-19. Profiling relied on immunoSEQ multiplex PCR, and the TCRdb table lists in-frame clones only, not all of them. The sample consists of just under 85,000 clones, under 85% of them appearing once. The source material was peripheral blood. Receptors originate from a woman older than 75 with acute or convalescent COVID-19.

This chain uses TRBV11-2 with TRBJ2-1; TRBD2 aligns across 7 bases. Trimming removed 4 bases from V and 4 bases from J; junction bases left unmatched: 10. There are 16 residues in the CDR3. Germline-derived CDR1 and CDR2 are SGHAT and FQNNGV. The CDR3 DNA follows: TGTGCCAGCAGCTGGGGGGGGAGTGGTGCTTACAATGAGCAGTTCTTC. It codes for CASSWGGSGAYNEQFF. Complete variable domain (other parts from reference TRBV11-2 and TRBJ2-1): EAGVAQSPRYKIIEKRQSVAFWCNPISGHATLYWYQQILGQGPKLLIQFQNNGVVDDSQLPKDRFSAERLKGVDSTLKIQPAKLEDSAVYLCASSWGGSGAYNEQFFGPGTRLTVL.

The chain is built from TRBV6-5 and TRBJ1-2; 7 bases map to TRBD1. Per the germline V gene, CDR1 is MNHEY and CDR2 is SVGAGI. CDR3 size: 14 residues. The V gene end was trimmed by 0 bases and the J gene end by 5 bases; junction bases not matched to a gene: 3. This CDR3 is CASSYSTRGYGYTF. The CDR3 bases are TGTGCCAGCAGTTACTCGACCAGGGGGTATGGCTACACCTTC.

This chain joins TRBV27 and TRBJ2-1, with TRBD2 matching 7 bases. The CDR3 is made up of 14 amino acids. CDR1 is MNHEY, CDR2 SMNVEV, per germline (reference sequence). J was trimmed by 6 bases and V by 0 bases; bases with no gene match: 2. The CDR3 region is CASSLSGLGNEQFF. As DNA, the CDR3 is TGTGCCAGCAGTTTATCTGGACTAGGCAATGAGCAGTTCTTC.

The V call is TRBV19, the J call TRBJ1-6, with D possibly TRBD1 on 6 matching bases. The CDR3 is made up of 15 amino acids. Trimming stripped 5 bases from V and 6 bases from J, with 14 bases between. Germline assignment: CDR1 LNHDA and CDR2 SQIVND (reference sequence). As DNA, the CDR3 is TGTGCCAGTAGTGTACAGGGTCACGGTAATTCACCCCTCCACTTT. Translation gives CASSVQGHGNSPLHF.

This clone has a single count. The rearrangement uses TRBV10-3 and TRBJ2-7, with 7 bases lining up with TRBD1. The CDR3 contains 14 residues. With V trimmed by 3 bases and J by 2 bases, 4 bases remained unmatched. CDR1 ENHRY and CDR2 SYGVKD come from the germline V gene. CDR3 amino acids: CAISETGDTYEQYF. The CDR3 DNA follows: TGTGCCATCAGTGAAACAGGGGATACCTACGAGCAGTACTTC.

V gene TRBV4-2 combines with J gene TRBJ2-7; 9 bases map to TRBD2. V lost 2 bases and J lost 1; bases outside the gene matches: 3. Germline loops: CDR1 LGHNA, CDR2 YNFKEQ. The CDR3 runs to 15 residues. CDR3 residues: CASSQLSGRSYEQYF. The CDR3 coding sequence is TGTGCCAGCAGCCAACTTAGCGGGAGATCCTACGAGCAGTACTTC.

This clone was detected only a few times. The J gene is TRBJ1-2, the V gene TRBV18; TRBD1 agrees at 8 bases. The CDR3 consists of 13 residues. Germline V CDR1 and CDR2: KGHSH, LQKENI. V lost 2 bases and J lost 8; bases outside the gene matches: 4. CDR3 in DNA: TGTGCCAGCTCACCATTAGACAGGGGCGGCTACACCTTC. It yields the protein CASSPLDRGGYTF.

In DNA, the CDR3 is TGTGCCAGCAGCCTAGGACTAGGAATAGTAGATACGCAGTATTTT. This gives the protein CASSLGLGIVDTQYF. This rearrangement joins TRBV7-3 to TRBJ2-3; the match to TRBD2 covers 7 bases. This CDR3 region has 15 residues. Germline V CDR1 and CDR2: SGHTA, FQGTGA. V trimming: 5 bases; J trimming: 5 bases; junction bases outside the gene matches: 10. Full variable domain (outside the CDR3, taken from reference TRBV7-3 and TRBJ2-3): GAGVSQTPSNKVTEKGKYVELRCDPISGHTALYWYRQSLGQGPEFLIYFQGTGAADDSGLPNDRFFAVRPEGSVSTLKIQRTERGDSAVYLCASSLGLGIVDTQYFGPGTRLTVL.

The chain links TRBV18 to TRBJ2-5; D not certain. V was clipped by 3 bases and J by 7 bases, with 9 bases between them. In germline, CDR1 is KGHSH, CDR2 LQKENI. This CDR3 is 12 amino acids long. This CDR3 is CASSPASPTQYF. As DNA, the CDR3 is TGTGCCAGCTCACCCGCTAGTCCGACCCAGTACTTC.

A single count supports this clone. The chain joins TRBV7-9 to TRBJ2-1; no clear D gene. The germline V and J ends were trimmed by 6 bases and 5 bases, with 11 bases remaining between them. Germline loops: CDR1 SEHNR, CDR2 FQNEAQ (reference sequence). The CDR3 is made up of 13 amino acids. The CDR3 is CASSWAYNNEQFF. In nucleotides, the CDR3 is TGTGCCAGCAGTTGGGCTTACAACAATGAGCAGTTCTTC.

The table lists this clone with a few counts. This chain joins TRBV5-4 and TRBJ1-2; 8 nucleotides line up with TRBD1. After removal of 6 bases from V and 7 bases from J, the junction contained 8 bases not matched to a gene. The CDR3 has 13 amino acids. The V gene's germline CDR1 is SGHNT and CDR2 YYREEE (reference sequence). The CDR3 DNA follows: TGTGCCAGCATCGGGCAGGGGGCGGGTGGCTACACCTTC. Its translation: CASIGQGAGGYTF.

V usage is TRBV19 and J usage is TRBJ2-5, with D tentatively TRBD2 (6 bases). The CDR3 totals 14 residues. V was pared by 4 bases and J by 5 bases, with 14 bases between. The germline gives CDR1 LNHDA, CDR2 SQIVND (reference sequence). Here the CDR3 DNA reads TGTGCCAGTAGTAAGCTGGGGGGAGAGGAGACCCAGTACTTC. Its translation is CASSKLGGEETQYF.

V gene TRBV5-5 combines with J gene TRBJ1-6, with unresolved D. This CDR3 spans 18 amino acids. The germline V gene has CDR1 SGHKS and CDR2 YYEKEE (reference sequence). The V end was cut by 0 bases, the J end by 1 base, with 14 bases between. The CDR3 is CASSLEGSGISYNSPLHF. The CDR3 DNA reads as TGTGCCAGCAGCTTGGAAGGCTCGGGGATATCCTATAATTCACCCCTCCACTTT.

This chain joins TRBV19 and TRBJ2-5; TRBD2 is a possible D gene (6 bases). Germline CDR1 reads LNHDA; CDR2 reads SQIVND (reference sequence). The V end lost 4 bases, the J end lost 0 bases, and 12 bases lay between the germline ends. The CDR3 is 15 amino acids. CDR3 loop: CASSTGGTYQETQYF. The CDR3 DNA follows: TGTGCCAGTAGTACCGGAGGGACTTACCAAGAGACCCAGTACTTC.

This clone was seen only once. The chain joins TRBV19 to TRBJ2-3; 8 bases are shared with TRBD1. The CDR3 has 13 amino acids. The V and J ends lost 5 bases and 5 bases, in that order; junction bases with no gene match: 3. CDR1 and CDR2 from the germline V gene are LNHDA and SQIVND (reference sequence). This CDR3 is CASSVTGVDTQYF. The CDR3 nucleotides are TGTGCCAGTAGTGTGACAGGGGTAGATACGCAGTATTTT.

The chain is built from TRBV24-1 and TRBJ2-1, with TRBD2 matching over 11 bases. Germline CDR1 reads KGHDR; CDR2 reads SFDVKD. V gave up 5 bases and J gave up 8 bases; unmatched junction bases: 10. The CDR3 sequence is 16 residues long. The chain's CDR3 is CATSAVSSGRWHEQFF. In nucleotides, the CDR3 is TGTGCCACCAGTGCAGTTTCTAGCGGGAGGTGGCATGAGCAGTTCTTC.

In this sample, this clone turned up once. The CDR3 spells CASSESMQRADTQYF. DNA of the CDR3: TGCGCCAGCAGTGAGTCGATGCAGCGGGCAGATACGCAGTATTTT. The rearrangement joins TRBV10-1 to TRBJ2-3, with D perhaps TRBD2 (6 bases). The germline V gene has CDR1 WNHNN and CDR2 SYGVQD (reference sequence). V was pared by 0 bases and J by 4 bases, with 11 bases between. The CDR3 has 15 residues.

This clone appeared a single time. The chain links TRBV27 to TRBJ2-1; weak D call: TRBD2 (6 bases). This CDR3 contains 15 residues. Germline V gives CDR1 MNHEY, CDR2 SMNVEV (reference sequence). Between the trimmed V and J ends, which lost 4 bases and 2 bases, there was a span of 12 bases. This chain's CDR3 is CASSWSKRAYNEQFF. In DNA, the CDR3 is TGTGCCAGCAGTTGGTCGAAGCGGGCCTACAATGAGCAGTTCTTC.

This clone has just one count. This chain connects TRBV7-3 to TRBJ2-6; D is ambiguous. CDR3 length: 18 residues. V shed 2 bases and J shed 1 base, with 15 bases lying between them. CDR1 and CDR2 from the germline V gene are SGHTA and FQGTGA. CDR3 DNA: TGTGCCAGCAGCTTAGTTCAGCTAAGACTTTCTGGGGCCAACGTCCTGACTTTC. It yields the protein CASSLVQLRLSGANVLTF.

The CDR3 coding sequence is TGCGCCAGCAGCTTGGGTCAGGGCCACGAGCAGTACTTC. This encodes CASSLGQGHEQYF. The J gene is TRBJ2-7, the V gene TRBV5-1; possible D gene TRBD1, 5 bases. With 0 bases removed from V and 5 bases from J, the gap between germline ends came to 9 bases. The CDR3 loop spans 13 amino acids. Per the germline V gene, CDR1 is SGHRS and CDR2 is YFSETQ.

The chain links TRBV11-3 to TRBJ1-2; 10 bases are shared with TRBD1. With V trimmed by 1 base and J by 3 bases, 8 bases remained unmatched. The CDR3 runs 17 residues. Germline V lookup: CDR1 SGHNT, CDR2 YENEEA. The CDR3 coding sequence is TGTGCCAGCAGCTTAGGGCTTTCCGGGACAGGGGACTATGGCTACACCTTC. Translation gives CASSLGLSGTGDYGYTF.

Regarding this clone: This same CDR3 is encoded by further DNA sequences in the sample. The chain's CDR3 is CASRTGDPGANVLTF. The CDR3 region has the DNA TGCGCCAGCAGGACAGGGGATCCTGGGGCCAACGTCCTGACTTTC. The chain couples TRBV5-1 to TRBJ2-6, with TRBD1 identical over 8 bases. Per the germline V gene, CDR1 is SGHRS and CDR2 is YFSETQ. This CDR3 has 15 amino acids. The ends lost 5 bases at V and 2 bases at J; junction bases unmatched: 3.

The chain is built from TRBV4-2 and TRBJ2-7; unclear D gene. Trimming removed 3 bases at V and 0 bases at J, with 6 bases between. The CDR3 spans 13 residues. Germline lookup yields CDR1 LGHNA and CDR2 YNFKEQ. The CDR3 loop reads CASSHDTSYEQYF. CDR3 bases: TGTGCCAGCAGCCACGACACCTCCTACGAGCAGTACTTC.

The chain couples TRBV6-6 to TRBJ2-7; 11 bases agree with TRBD1. In germline, CDR1 is MNHNY, CDR2 SVGAGI (reference sequence). Trimming at V came to 7 bases and at J to 5 bases, leaving 7 bases not matched to a gene. The CDR3 runs to 14 residues. The CDR3 here is CASNWDRGSDEQYF. CDR3 nucleotide sequence: TGTGCCAGCAATTGGGACAGGGGGTCGGACGAGCAGTACTTC.

This sequence joins TRBV7-9 and TRBJ1-3; D may be TRBD1 (6 bases). There are 13 residues in the CDR3. Germline V gives CDR1 SEHNR, CDR2 FQNEAQ (reference sequence). Trimming took off 3 bases at V and 8 bases at J, with 11 bases between the two ends. The CDR3 DNA follows: TGTGCCAGCAGCTTTCGGACAGTCGACACCATATATTTT. This sequence encodes CASSFRTVDTIYF.

This sequence joins TRBV11-2 and TRBJ2-7, with 9 nucleotides matching TRBD1. Unmatched junction bases numbered 8, after V lost 6 bases and J lost 5 bases. CDR1 and CDR2 (germline): SGHAT, FQNNGV. The CDR3 has 14 residues. The CDR3 is CASRPDRGLHEQYF. The CDR3 DNA follows: TGTGCCAGCAGACCGGACAGGGGTCTTCACGAGCAGTACTTC.

The V gene is TRBV7-9, the J gene TRBJ1-5; the D is unclear. Per germline, CDR1 SEHNR and CDR2 FQNEAQ (reference sequence). V lost 4 bases and J 4 bases, leaving 5 bases between the germline ends. The CDR3 sequence is 12 residues long. In nucleotides, the CDR3 is TGTGCCAGCAGCTCAGTTAATCAGCCCCAGCATTTT. Protein sequence: CASSSVNQPQHF.

This clone is a singleton in its sample. The chain has TRBV29-1 and TRBJ1-1; D may be TRBD1 (5 bases). The germline gives CDR1 SQVTM, CDR2 ANQGSEA. V gave up 4 bases and J gave up 7 bases, with 13 bases separating them. The CDR3 length is 12 residues. This CDR3 is CSVGLGVDEAFF. The CDR3 DNA reads TGCAGCGTTGGGTTAGGGGTGGATGAAGCTTTCTTT.

The genes are TRBV6-2 or TRBV6-3 and TRBJ2-4; TRBD2 matches 9 bases. V was pared by 4 bases and J by 0 bases, with 13 bases of the junction left unmatched. The CDR3 has 19 amino acids. Germline assignment: CDR1 MNHEY and CDR2 SVGEGT. CDR3 DNA: TGTGCCAGCAGTTTCTTACTTAGCGGGGGAACCCTAGCCAAAAACATTCAGTACTTC. Translation gives CASSFLLSGGTLAKNIQYF.

With regard to this clone: The sample has other DNA sequences that encode this CDR3 too. The chain employs TRBV7-9 and TRBJ2-3, with D perhaps matching TRBD1 (5 bases). The germline V and J ends were trimmed by 4 bases and 4 bases, with 6 bases remaining between them. The CDR3 length is 12 residues. CDR1 is SEHNR and CDR2 is FQNEAQ in the germline V gene (reference sequence). The CDR3 loop is CASSSQADTQYF. DNA for the CDR3: TGTGCCAGCAGCTCACAGGCAGATACGCAGTATTTT.

This clone was picked up one time. The chain carries TRBV3-1 (or the pseudogene TRBV3-2) and TRBJ2-1; the match to TRBD2 covers 9 bases. CDR1 is LGHDT, CDR2 YNNKEL, per germline (reference sequence). This CDR3 spans 15 amino acids. V lost 4 bases to trimming and J lost 4 bases; unmatched junction nucleotides: 5. The CDR3 is CASSLPAGGYNEQFF. In DNA, the CDR3 is TGTGCCAGCAGCCTACCAGCGGGGGGATACAATGAGCAGTTCTTC.

This clone was picked up one time. The rearrangement joins TRBV29-1 to TRBJ2-3; D possibly corresponds to TRBD1 (5 bases). Germline CDR1 reads SQVTM; CDR2 reads ANQGSEA. Trimming left V 0 bases short and J 1 base short, with 8 bases between. The CDR3 consists of 14 residues. CDR3 nucleotide sequence: TGCAGCGTTGAAGACACCAGGGGCACAGATACGCAGTATTTT. It is translated as CSVEDTRGTDTQYF.